The 20 T cell receptor beta chains reported below all come from one sample, sequenced in a study of regulatory T cells in long-lasting Graves disease. Noted time point: newly diagnosed GD, antithyroid drugs for less than 3 months. RNA from PBMCs was the source of the TCR library. For TCR beta, libraries came from iRepertoire HTBI primers and Arm-PCR of CDR3 regions. TCRdb re-derived calls from the multiplex PCR reads in MiXCR, one entry per CDR3 protein. The sample contains 360,000 or so distinct CDR3 sequences, approximately 12% of which appear only once. The data also belong to a second study, concerning T cells in Graves' hyperthyroidism and ophthalmopathy.

The sequencing used peripheral blood mononuclear cells (PBMCs), collected at new diagnosis, from a patient treated with antithyroid drugs. The receptors were sampled from a woman in her late teens or twenties with Graves disease.

This clonotype was counted ten times or more. CDR3 sequence (DNA): TGCAGTGCTAGTAACAGCGGGAGGCTTGAAAAACTGTTTTTT. This codes for CSASNSGRLEKLFF. This sequence joins TRBV20-1 and TRBJ1-4, with D hard to call. The CDR3 is 14 amino acids. With 3 bases removed from V and 7 bases from J, the gap between germline ends came to 15 bases. Germline CDR1 and CDR2: DFQATT and SNEGSKA (reference sequence).

This clonotype was counted between two and nine times. The chain couples TRBV19 to TRBJ2-1; TRBD2 might be the D (5 bases). The CDR3 is 16 amino acids. Between the trimmed V and J ends, which lost 1 base and 6 bases, there was a span of 16 bases. Germline-derived CDR1 and CDR2 are LNHDA and SQIVND (reference sequence). CDR3 nucleotides: TGTGCCAGTAGTATAGGAGGGATCGCCTGGGGCAATGAGCAGTTCTTC. As protein: CASSIGGIAWGNEQFF.

The CDR3, as DNA: TGTGCCAGCAGCTCCCCACTCGGGGGATGGGGGGGGGCCTATTCACCCCTCCACTTT. Protein product: CASSSPLGGWGGAYSPLHF. J is TRBJ1-6 and V is TRBV6-2 or TRBV6-3, with D possibly being TRBD1 (6 bases). With 6 bases removed from V and 8 bases from J, the gap between germline ends came to 29 bases. This CDR3 comprises 19 residues. CDR1 and CDR2 from the germline V gene are MNHEY and SVGEGT.

The rearrangement uses TRBV20-1 and TRBJ1-5; 9 bases align to TRBD1. Per germline, CDR1 DFQATT and CDR2 SNEGSKA (reference sequence). The CDR3 extends over 15 amino acids. The junction had 5 bases not matched to a gene; V was cut back by 0 bases and J by 5 bases. The DNA for the CDR3 is TGCAGTGCTAGAGAGGGACAGGGAGGGGATCAGCCCCAGCATTTT. It yields the protein CSAREGQGGDQPQHF.

There are a few counts of this clonotype. The V call is TRBV5-1, the J call TRBJ1-3; D might be TRBD1 (5 bases). Germline CDR1 reads SGHRS; CDR2 reads YFSETQ. Trimming took off 4 bases at V and 4 bases at J, with 15 bases between the two ends. This CDR3 is built from 15 residues. CDR3 protein: CASSRGIDGGNTIYF. CDR3 sequence (DNA): TGCGCCAGCAGCCGGGGGATCGACGGGGGAAACACCATATATTTT.

CDR3: CSAREPGGREDREQYF. DNA for the CDR3: TGCAGTGCTAGAGAGCCGGGGGGCAGGGAAGATCGCGAGCAGTACTTC. This chain links TRBV20-1 with TRBJ2-7; D possibly corresponds to TRBD2 (7 bases). The CDR3 has 16 residues. Germline CDR1 DFQATT, CDR2 SNEGSKA (reference sequence). V gave up 0 bases and J gave up 6 bases, with 21 bases separating them.

This clonotype was detected many times. The J gene is TRBJ2-7, the V gene TRBV10-3; possible D gene TRBD2, 5 bases. The CDR3 totals 15 residues. V gave up 0 bases and J gave up 6 bases, with 15 bases separating them. Germline values: CDR1 ENHRY, CDR2 SYGVKD. CDR3 DNA sequence: TGTGCCATCAGTGAGTCGACCCAAGGACGGGGCGAGCAGTACTTC. It codes for CAISESTQGRGEQYF.

This clonotype was detected many times. The chain's CDR3 is CASSRGTSGNTIYF. The CDR3 DNA follows: TGTGCCAGCAGCCGGGGGACCTCTGGAAACACCATATATTTT. The chain employs TRBV6-2 or TRBV6-3 and TRBJ1-3; maybe TRBD1 (5 bases). V lost 6 bases and J lost 0, with 9 bases in between. The length of the CDR3 is 14 residues. Germline V gives CDR1 MNHEY, CDR2 SVGEGT.

A note on this clonotype: The junction departs from the called germline gene at one end, perhaps through a read error. The gene calls are TRBV6-1 and TRBJ2-2; 13 bases map to TRBD2. This CDR3 comprises 15 residues. CDR1 is MNHNS, CDR2 SASEGT, per germline. CDR3 amino acids: CAGSHPTSGRGELFF. Written as DNA, the CDR3 is TGTGCCGGCAGTCACCCGACTAGCGGGAGGGGGGAGCTGTTTTTT.

This clonotype has a count of ten or more. Here the CDR3 DNA reads TGCAGCGTGTCCGGGACAGGGGGCGCGGGAAGAGCAGATACGCAGTATTTT. Its protein product is CSVSGTGGAGRADTQYF. The chain links TRBV29-1 to TRBJ2-3; 12 nucleotides match TRBD1. Per germline, CDR1 SQVTM and CDR2 ANQGSEA. This CDR3 has 17 residues. J gave up 4 bases and V 6 bases, and 14 bases lay outside the gene matches.

This clonotype showed up many times. This chain connects TRBV24-1 to TRBJ2-5, with D possibly matching TRBD1 (5 bases). CDR1 is KGHDR and CDR2 is SFDVKD in the germline V gene. CDR3 size: 14 residues. V lost 4 bases to trimming and J lost 7 bases, with 15 bases between them. The CDR3 DNA sequence: TGTGCCACCAGTGAGGTGGGGCAGGGTGGGACCCAGTACTTC. It translates to CATSEVGQGGTQYF.

This clonotype occurred many times. This chain links TRBV7-2 with TRBJ2-1; 8 bases match TRBD2. The CDR3 has 14 residues. V shed 5 bases, J shed 6 bases, and the junction held 6 bases outside the gene matches. Germline loops: CDR1 SGHTA, CDR2 FQGNSA. CDR3 nucleotide sequence: TGTGCCAGCAGCCGGGAGGGGAGAGCCAATGAGCAGTTCTTC. Protein: CASSREGRANEQFF.

Only a few counts were recorded for this clonotype. The chain uses TRBV7-2 and TRBJ2-1; the match to TRBD2 covers 7 bases. The V gene end was trimmed by 3 bases and the J gene end by 4 bases; junction bases not matched to a gene: 9. The CDR3 is 16 residues long. Looked up from germline, CDR1 is SGHTA and CDR2 is FQGNSA. The CDR3 loop reads CASSFPTSRLYNEQFF. The CDR3 DNA sequence: TGTGCCAGCAGCTTCCCGACTAGCAGGCTATACAATGAGCAGTTCTTC. Combining the CDR3 with reference TRBV7-2 and TRBJ2-1 gives the whole variable domain GAGVSQSPSNKVTEKGKDVELRCDPISGHTALYWYRQSLGQGLEFLIYFQGNSAPDKSGLPSDRFSAERTGGSVSTLTIQRTQQEDSAVYLCASSFPTSRLYNEQFFGPGTRLTVL.

This clonotype was observed a handful of times. The chain combines TRBV4-1 with TRBJ2-3; tentative D call: TRBD2 (5 bases). CDR1 and CDR2 (germline): MGHRA, YSYEKL. Trimming removed 2 bases from V and 4 bases from J, with 16 bases in between. The CDR3 loop spans 16 amino acids. The CDR3 spells CASSQPGLFPSDTQYF. The CDR3 region has the DNA TGCGCCAGCAGCCAACCTGGACTTTTTCCATCAGATACGCAGTATTTT.

This clonotype appeared many times. The chain recombines TRBV7-8 with TRBJ2-7; D perhaps matches TRBD1 (5 bases). The CDR3 is 14 amino acids. Germline loops: CDR1 SGHVS, CDR2 FQNEAQ. V was pared by 5 bases and J by 3 bases, with 14 bases between. In nucleotides, the CDR3 is TGTGCCAGCAGCCGGCAGACAGAAATCTACGAGCAGTACGTC. Protein product: CASSRQTEIYEQYV.

As for this clonotype: The junction departs from germline at one end; a sequencing error may be responsible. The chain is built from TRBV11-3 and TRBJ2-3, with 13 bases fitting TRBD2. Germline V gives CDR1 SGHNT, CDR2 YENEEA. The CDR3 spans 16 residues. This chain's CDR3 is CANSIGTSGGTDTQYF. CDR3 sequence (DNA): TGTGCCAACAGCATCGGGACTAGCGGGGGCACAGATACGCAGTATTTT.

The sample holds many counts of this clonotype. The rearrangement links TRBV6-1 to TRBJ1-3; D is unresolved. From germline, CDR1 is MNHNS and CDR2 SASEGT. This CDR3 has 15 amino acids. Trimming shortened V by 7 bases and J by 0 bases, and 13 bases separated the two germline ends. CDR3 sequence: CASTTAFGSGNTIYF. The DNA of the CDR3 is TGTGCCAGCACTACAGCATTCGGCTCTGGAAACACCATATATTTT.

This clonotype was recorded many times. The rearrangement joins TRBV30 to TRBJ2-2, with TRBD2 matching 8 bases. Per germline, CDR1 GTSNPN and CDR2 SVGIG (reference sequence). After removal of 1 base from V and 3 bases from J, the junction contained 4 bases not matched to a gene. The CDR3 is made up of 15 amino acids. CDR3 amino acids: CAWSDSGRDTGELFF. CDR3 coding DNA: TGTGCCTGGAGTGACAGCGGGAGAGACACCGGGGAGCTGTTTTTT. Looking up the rest from reference TRBV30 and TRBJ2-2 gives the full variable domain: SQTIHQWPATLVQPVGSPLSLECTVEGTSNPNLYWYRQAAGRGLQLLFYSVGIGQISSEVPQNLSASRPQDRQFILSSKKLLLSDSGFYLCAWSDSGRDTGELFFGEGSRLTVL.

A few counts support this clonotype. This chain connects TRBV9 to TRBJ2-2; D perhaps matches TRBD1 (5 bases). The CDR3 is 15 amino acids. V shed 0 bases and J shed 8 bases, with 14 bases lying between them. Germline lookup yields CDR1 SGDLS and CDR2 YYNGEE. The DNA for the CDR3 is TGTGCCAGCAGCGTAGAAGTGCCTCCAGGGGGGGAGCTGTTTTTT. Its translation: CASSVEVPPGGELFF. The entire variable domain, with the rest obtained from reference TRBV9 and TRBJ2-2, is as follows: DSGVTQTPKHLITATGQRVTLRCSPRSGDLSVYWYQQSLDQGLQFLIQYYNGEERAKGNILERFSAQQFPDLHSELNLSSLELGDSALYFCASSVEVPPGGELFFGEGSRLTVL.

This clonotype was detected ten times or more. The gene calls are TRBV6-2 or TRBV6-3 and TRBJ2-1; 9 bases match TRBD1. V lost 2 bases to trimming and J lost 8 bases; unmatched junction nucleotides: 13. The CDR3 has 17 residues. In germline, CDR1 is MNHEY, CDR2 SVGEGT. The chain's CDR3 is CASSYLPGQGSFDEQFF. The DNA for the CDR3 is TGTGCCAGCAGTTACCTCCCGGGACAGGGTTCTTTTGATGAGCAGTTCTTC.